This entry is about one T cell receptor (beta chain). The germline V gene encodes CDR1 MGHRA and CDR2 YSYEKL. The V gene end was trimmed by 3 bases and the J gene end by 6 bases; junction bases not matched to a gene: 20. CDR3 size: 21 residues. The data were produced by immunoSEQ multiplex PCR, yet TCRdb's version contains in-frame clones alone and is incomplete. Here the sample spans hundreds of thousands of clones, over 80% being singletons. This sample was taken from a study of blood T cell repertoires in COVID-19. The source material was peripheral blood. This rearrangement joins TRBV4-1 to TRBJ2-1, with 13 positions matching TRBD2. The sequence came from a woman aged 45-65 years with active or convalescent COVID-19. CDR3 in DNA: TGCGCCAGCAGCCATCCCTTAGGGACCCTTACGACTAGCGGGAGGCCCAATGAGCAGTTCTTC. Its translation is CASSHPLGTLTTSGRPNEQFF.